This T cell receptor (beta chain) was obtained from a study of graft-versus-host responses after intestinal transplantation. Looking at the study overall: All recipients were given anti-thymocyte globulin induction, and tacrolimus and steroids were then administered for about three years.

Comment on this clone: Its specificity is not known. This same CDR3 is encoded by further DNA sequences in the sample.

The method was immunoSEQ multiplex PCR; TCRdb's version includes in-frame clones alone and lacks a portion of them. This table has approximately 90,000 clones, around 93% appearing once. The germline CDR1 and CDR2 sequences are SNHLY and FYNNEI. V lost 3 bases and J lost 9; bases outside the gene matches: 9. The CDR3 is 16 residues long. This specimen was unstimulated CD8+ T cells sorted from spleen or lymph node cells, taken before intestinal transplant. The TCR comes from a human donor who received an intestinal transplant. The rearrangement uses TRBV2 and TRBJ2-1; 12 positions agree with TRBD2. The CDR3 DNA follows: TGTGCCAGCAGTGATCAACTAGCGGGGGGTATGATTGAGCAGTTCTTC. It is translated as CASSDQLAGGMIEQFF.